This T cell receptor (beta chain) was obtained from a study of T-cell reconstitution after alpha-beta-depleted transplantation in children. Whole-study results and caveats: T cells produced anew were the main source of T-cell counts and diversity one year after transplant. It was surviving recipient T cells and thymic progenitors that gave some patients high TCRbeta diversity at day 60. Expanded graft clones numbering several hundred reportedly gave rise to alpha-beta T cells about two months after transplant.

Unique molecular identifiers were incorporated during preparation of the TCRbeta library. From the PCR reads, TCRdb called clonotypes with MiXCR, one entry per CDR3 protein. The sample has 300,000 to 350,000 distinct CDR3 sequences, approximately 23% seen once; the top ten hold approximately 9.9%. This clonotype was found a few times. Antigen unknown. The sequence was obtained from a male patient between 10 and 17 years old who had a stem cell transplant for acute lymphoblastic leukemia, so the T cells may come from the graft donor. This material consisted of PBMCs, mostly from graft donor cells, taken 180 days after TCRalphabeta/CD19-depleted stem cell transplant.

The CDR3 loop reads CASRAGRGMIYGYTF. The CDR3 DNA reads TGTGCCAGCAGGGCAGGGAGGGGTATGATCTATGGCTACACCTTC. The chain couples TRBV12-3 or TRBV12-4 to TRBJ1-2; a possible D gene is TRBD1 (5 bases). Trimming shortened V by 6 bases and J by 4 bases, and 18 bases separated the two germline ends. The CDR3 loop spans 15 amino acids.